This entry features one T cell receptor (beta chain) sequence. The treatment here: preoperative locoregional IRX-2 cytokine immunotherapy. Samples came from a phase Ib trial of preoperative locoregional IRX-2 cytokine immunotherapy. This specimen belongs to a study of preoperative IRX-2 immunotherapy in early breast cancer. TCRdb keeps only in-frame clones here, not all; method: immunoSEQ multiplex PCR. Of approximately 27,000 clones detected, 75% to 90% appear once; the ten largest clones hold 1% to 1.5%. This receptor was taken from a human donor with breast cancer. The source material was lymph node tissue, sampled after IRX-2 immunotherapy.

For the CDR3, the DNA is TGTGCCAGCTCACCGAGGGGGCTCGGTAATTCACCCCTCCACTTT. This codes for CASSPRGLGNSPLHF. The chain uses TRBV18 and TRBJ1-6, with 7 bases identical to TRBD1. Per the germline V gene, CDR1 is KGHSH and CDR2 is LQKENI. The CDR3 is 15 residues long. V shed 3 bases and J 6 bases; nucleotides not matched to a gene: 5.